The 6 T cell receptor beta chains given below trace back to one sample, sequenced in a study of blood T cell repertoires in COVID-19. Using immunoSEQ multiplex PCR, the repertoire was profiled, and TCRdb retains in-frame clones only, with some absent. The data show about 360,000 clones, roughly 88% seen once. Sequenced: PBMCs or T cells enriched from blood (not recorded which). Every receptor here comes from a woman aged 40 to 49 with acute COVID-19.

The V call is TRBV11-2, the J call TRBJ1-1; TRBD1 aligns across 9 bases. The CDR3 runs 15 residues. Unmatched junction bases numbered 9, after V lost 5 bases and J lost 5 bases. Per germline, CDR1 SGHAT and CDR2 FQNNGV. The CDR3 reads CASSPRGQGWTEAFF. Written as DNA, the CDR3 is TGTGCCAGCAGCCCCCGTGGACAGGGGTGGACTGAAGCTTTCTTT.

Only one count was recorded for this clone. This chain connects TRBV9 to TRBJ2-3, with D uncertain. The CDR3 is 13 amino acids. The germline V and J ends were trimmed by 0 bases and 5 bases, with 7 bases remaining between them. Germline V gene data show CDR1 as SGDLS and CDR2 as YYNGEE. This chain's CDR3 is CASSVGPQDTQYF. In DNA, the CDR3 is TGTGCCAGCAGCGTAGGGCCACAAGATACGCAGTATTTT. The variable domain in full, with the rest retrieved from reference TRBV9 and TRBJ2-3, is DSGVTQTPKHLITATGQRVTLRCSPRSGDLSVYWYQQSLDQGLQFLIQYYNGEERAKGNILERFSAQQFPDLHSELNLSSLELGDSALYFCASSVGPQDTQYFGPGTRLTVL.

This clone appeared once. The chain links TRBV30 to TRBJ2-3; D might be TRBD1 (6 bases). The J call may be mistaken, given a closer DNA end match to TRBJ1-5. The CDR3 extends over 16 amino acids. The germline V gene encodes CDR1 GTSNPN and CDR2 SVGIG (reference sequence). The CDR3 protein is CAWTHGTNPSTDTQHF. As DNA, the CDR3 is TGTGCCTGGACTCATGGGACAAACCCTAGCACAGATACGCAGCATTTT.

In its sample, this clone was seen once. This rearrangement joins TRBV7-9 to TRBJ1-5, with 8 bases lining up with TRBD1. J lost 6 bases, V lost 5 bases, and 6 bases had no gene match. In germline, CDR1 is SEHNR, CDR2 FQNEAQ (reference sequence). The CDR3 has 14 residues. The CDR3 DNA reads as TGTGCCAGCAGCCCCGGGACAGGCACTCAGCCCCAGCATTTT. Translation gives CASSPGTGTQPQHF.

V and J are TRBV18 and TRBJ1-5; 11 nucleotides line up with TRBD1. This CDR3 contains 15 residues. Trimming at V came to 5 bases and at J to 9 bases, leaving 9 bases not matched to a gene. The germline CDR1 and CDR2 sequences are KGHSH and LQKENI. The CDR3 DNA follows: TGTGCCAGCTCATCAGGACAGGGGGCCCTGGGGCCCCAGCATTTT. It encodes CASSSGQGALGPQHF.

The chain is built from TRBV2 and TRBJ2-1; 7 bases are a match to TRBD1. Germline V gene data show CDR1 as SNHLY and CDR2 as FYNNEI. This CDR3 spans 16 amino acids. Germline trimming cut 1 base from V and 2 bases from J; bases unmatched to any gene: 5. CDR3 nucleotide sequence: TGTGCCAGCAGTGAAGACGGCAGGGGGACCTACAATGAGCAGTTCTTC. This gives the protein CASSEDGRGTYNEQFF.